The 12 T cell receptor beta chains below were found in one sample sequenced in a study of beta chain features in type 1 diabetes. Whole-study results and caveats: Shortening of TCRB CDR3s, moderate but significant, appeared in all four CD4+ subsets of Type 1 diabetes patients.

These TCRs' antigens remain unknown. Reverse transcribing all isolated RNA meant expressed TCRB transcripts were sequenced. Generated by immunoSEQ multiplex PCR, the TCRdb table keeps only in-frame clones and is missing some. Of fewer than 110,000 clones listed, roughly 28% are singletons. Material: central memory CD4+ T cells from blood. The receptors derive from a woman aged 18-29 years with type 1 diabetes.

The V and J genes are TRBV27 and TRBJ2-6; a possible D gene is TRBD2 (6 bases). CDR3 length equals 16 residues. The ends were cut back, 4 bases at V and 1 base at J, with 11 bases in the middle. Germline V gene sequence: CDR1 MNHEY, CDR2 SMNVEV (reference sequence). DNA of the CDR3: TGTGCCAGCAGTTCGTTCGGAGGGTCTGGGGCCAACGTCCTGACTTTC. This translates into CASSSFGGSGANVLTF.

This clone turned up a few times. The V and J genes are TRBV5-1 and TRBJ1-3, with D perhaps TRBD1 (5 bases). Trimming removed 1 base from V and 0 bases from J, with 8 bases in between. The CDR3 runs to 15 residues. From germline, CDR1 is SGHRS and CDR2 YFSETQ. The CDR3, as DNA: TGCGCCAGCAGCTTGTCAGGGAACTCTGGAAACACCATATATTTT. It encodes CASSLSGNSGNTIYF. The entire variable domain, with the rest obtained from reference TRBV5-1 and TRBJ1-3, is as follows: KAGVTQTPRYLIKTRGQQVTLSCSPISGHRSVSWYQQTPGQGLQFLFEYFSETQRNKGNFPGRFSGRQFSNSRSEMNVSTLELGDSALYLCASSLSGNSGNTIYFGEGSWLTVV.

This clone was seen a few times. This sequence joins TRBV28 and TRBJ1-1, with 8 bases identical to TRBD1. This CDR3 is 15 amino acids long. Germline loops: CDR1 MDHEN, CDR2 SYDVKM. Trimming cost V 4 bases and J 3 bases; bases outside gene matches: 7. The chain's CDR3 is CASSYGTTGDTEAFF. The CDR3 DNA is TGTGCCAGCAGTTATGGGACGACAGGGGACACTGAAGCTTTCTTT.

The genes are TRBV30 and TRBJ2-1; D is possibly TRBD1 (5 bases). The CDR3 length is 14 residues. The V gene lost 0 bases and the J gene lost 1 base, with 7 bases spanning the gap. CDR1 is GTSNPN, CDR2 SVGIG, per germline (reference sequence). The CDR3 bases are TGTGCCTGGAGTGTCGGACATTCCTACAATGAGCAGTTCTTC. Its translation is CAWSVGHSYNEQFF. Variable domain in full (rest from reference TRBV30 and TRBJ2-1): SQTIHQWPATLVQPVGSPLSLECTVEGTSNPNLYWYRQAAGRGLQLLFYSVGIGQISSEVPQNLSASRPQDRQFILSSKKLLLSDSGFYLCAWSVGHSYNEQFFGPGTRLTVL.

The chain uses TRBV9 and TRBJ2-2; a possible D gene is TRBD2 (5 bases). Trimming took off 0 bases at V and 6 bases at J, with 15 bases between the two ends. This CDR3 is built from 16 residues. Germline-derived CDR1 and CDR2 are SGDLS and YYNGEE. The CDR3 loop is CASSVDPLTSSGELFF. The CDR3 DNA reads TGTGCCAGCAGCGTAGACCCCCTAACTAGTTCCGGGGAGCTGTTTTTT. Complete variable domain (other parts from reference TRBV9 and TRBJ2-2): DSGVTQTPKHLITATGQRVTLRCSPRSGDLSVYWYQQSLDQGLQFLIQYYNGEERAKGNILERFSAQQFPDLHSELNLSSLELGDSALYFCASSVDPLTSSGELFFGEGSRLTVL.

In its sample, this clone was seen a few times. J is TRBJ1-2 and V is TRBV2, with D perhaps matching TRBD1 (6 bases). Trimming shortened V by 5 bases and J by 0 bases, and 10 bases separated the two germline ends. The CDR3 length is 14 residues. Germline-derived CDR1 and CDR2 are SNHLY and FYNNEI. The CDR3 is CASSTAGANYGYTF. The CDR3 DNA is TGTGCCAGCAGTACCGCAGGGGCTAACTATGGCTACACCTTC.

The rearrangement uses TRBV2 and TRBJ1-1, with D possibly being TRBD1 (6 bases). Trimming left V 6 bases short and J 7 bases short, with 15 bases between. Germline lookup yields CDR1 SNHLY and CDR2 FYNNEI. The CDR3 contains 13 residues. The chain's CDR3 is CASRPGHASEAFF. The CDR3 coding sequence is TGTGCCAGCAGGCCGGGACACGCCAGTGAAGCTTTCTTT.

This clone was detected only a few times. The V call is TRBV6-6, the J call TRBJ1-3; unclear D gene. The length of the CDR3 is 15 residues. Germline CDR1 reads MNHNY; CDR2 reads SVGAGI (reference sequence). The V end lost 2 bases, the J end lost 0 bases, and 8 bases lay between the germline ends. The CDR3 nucleotides are TGTGCCAGCAGTTACCCCGACTTCTCTGGAAACACCATATATTTT. This gives the protein CASSYPDFSGNTIYF.

This chain joins TRBV7-9 and TRBJ1-2; no firm D call. V shed 5 bases and J shed 5 bases, with 12 bases lying between them. Germline CDR1 reads SEHNR; CDR2 reads FQNEAQ (reference sequence). The length of the CDR3 is 13 residues. The CDR3 DNA reads as TGTGCCAGCAGCATCAGTCCGTGGTATGGCTACACCTTC. Protein: CASSISPWYGYTF.

The J gene is TRBJ1-5, the V gene TRBV28; TRBD1 agrees at 9 bases. Germline CDR1 is MDHEN and CDR2 is SYDVKM. This CDR3 has 16 amino acids. Trimming at V came to 1 base and at J to 7 bases, leaving 8 bases not matched to a gene. The CDR3: CASSLLVQGAGQPQHF. CDR3 coding DNA: TGTGCCAGCAGTTTATTGGTACAGGGGGCCGGGCAGCCCCAGCATTTT.

This rearrangement joins TRBV19 to TRBJ1-4; maybe TRBD1 (6 bases). The CDR3 spans 16 residues. The V gene lost 3 bases and the J gene lost 7 bases, with 18 bases spanning the gap. Germline assignment: CDR1 LNHDA and CDR2 SQIVND (reference sequence). CDR3 sequence (DNA): TGTGCCAGTAGTATGGGGGCAGGGACGGTACCTGAAAAACTGTTTTTT. Amino acids: CASSMGAGTVPEKLFF.

The V and J genes are TRBV25-1 and TRBJ1-5, with TRBD1 as a possible D gene (5 bases). V dropped 3 bases and J dropped 7 bases, with 13 bases sitting between them. CDR1 and CDR2 (germline): MGHDK, SYGVNS. This CDR3 is built from 14 residues. This CDR3 is CASSDPQERQPQHF. The CDR3 nucleotides are TGTGCCAGCAGTGATCCACAGGAAAGACAGCCCCAGCATTTT.